This passage covers 22 T cell receptor beta chains from one sample sequenced in a study of response to subunit inactivated influenza vaccine. TCRdb re-called the RT-PCR reads with MiXCR, one entry per CDR3 protein. Of about 570,000 distinct CDR3 sequences in the sample, over 9.5% were seen once. The sequences come from PBMCs from blood, collected on the day of vaccination. The receptors shown here come from a man in his fifties or sixties who received an inactivated influenza vaccine.

This clonotype was recorded many times. The rearrangement joins TRBV20-1 to TRBJ2-3, with 11 nucleotides matching TRBD2. There are 13 residues in the CDR3. V shed 8 bases and J 6 bases; nucleotides not matched to a gene: 7. Germline V gene data show CDR1 as DFQATT and CDR2 as SNEGSKA (reference sequence). In nucleotides, the CDR3 is TGCAGTCCCCAACTAGCGGGGGTGGATACGCAGTATTTT. It codes for CSPQLAGVDTQYF.

Of note for this clonotype: The junction shows a germline mismatch at one end, possibly a read error. V is TRBV3-1 and J is TRBJ2-2; 8 nucleotides align to TRBD2. The CDR3 has 17 amino acids. CDR1 is LGHDT, CDR2 YNNKEL, per germline (reference sequence). This CDR3 reads CTSSQAGWLAGTGELFF. In nucleotides, the CDR3 is TGTACCAGCAGCCAGGCCGGGTGGCTAGCGGGCACCGGGGAGCTGTTTTTT.

V is TRBV27 and J is TRBJ1-4; D not resolved. Germline CDR1 reads MNHEY; CDR2 reads SMNVEV (reference sequence). This CDR3 is 14 amino acids long. V was pared by 5 bases and J by 6 bases, with 13 bases between. CDR3 nucleotides: TGTGCCAGCAGTCTGAATAGGCGGTATGAAAAACTGTTTTTT. Encoded protein: CASSLNRRYEKLFF.

V gene TRBV28 combines with J gene TRBJ1-3; D is uncertain. CDR3 length equals 17 residues. Germline CDR1 MDHEN, CDR2 SYDVKM. Trimming pared 0 bases from V and 2 bases from J, leaving 14 bases between. Here the CDR3 DNA reads TGTGCCAGCAGTTTATGGCCCCACCGAGGGCCTGGAAACACCATATATTTT. Translating it yields CASSLWPHRGPGNTIYF.

This clonotype was counted ten times or more. This chain connects TRBV20-1 to TRBJ1-6; no clear D. The CDR3 is 13 residues long. Germline values: CDR1 DFQATT, CDR2 SNEGSKA (reference sequence). Trimming removed 6 bases from V and 7 bases from J, with 13 bases in between. CDR3 residues: CSAPLQGNSPLHF. CDR3 coding DNA: TGCAGTGCCCCACTCCAAGGGAATTCACCCCTCCACTTT.

This clonotype has more than one count but fewer than ten. CDR3 loop: CASSFGTDIQYF. The CDR3 DNA is TGCGCCAGCAGCTTCGGGACAGACATTCAGTACTTC. The chain combines TRBV5-1 with TRBJ2-4; 7 bases are shared with TRBD1. The germline gives CDR1 SGHRS, CDR2 YFSETQ. V trimming: 2 bases; J trimming: 8 bases; junction bases outside the gene matches: 1. The CDR3 loop spans 12 amino acids.

This clonotype has a handful of counts. CDR3 amino acids: CSVGAGGANGYTF. CDR3 nucleotides: TGCAGCGTTGGAGCAGGGGGCGCTAACGGCTACACCTTC. The rearrangement joins TRBV29-1 to TRBJ1-2; TRBD1 agrees at 8 bases. CDR3 length equals 13 residues. With V trimmed by 4 bases and J by 8 bases, 9 bases remained unmatched. Germline V CDR1 and CDR2: SQVTM, ANQGSEA.

This clonotype was observed a few times. The chain has TRBV12-3 or TRBV12-4 and TRBJ2-3; 11 nucleotides agree with TRBD2. This CDR3 is 14 amino acids long. The V gene end was trimmed by 6 bases and the J gene end by 8 bases; junction bases not matched to a gene: 7. The CDR3 loop reads CASRGSGGAPTQYF. As DNA, the CDR3 is TGTGCCAGCAGAGGTAGCGGGGGGGCCCCTACGCAGTATTTT.

This clonotype occurred a few times. The chain has TRBV30 and TRBJ2-7; TRBD2 matches at 9 bases. The germline V gene has CDR1 GTSNPN and CDR2 SVGIG (reference sequence). V was clipped by 5 bases and J by 5 bases; unmatched bases: 13. This CDR3 contains 15 residues. Written as DNA, the CDR3 is TGTGCCTGGGGCGGGGGGGTTCCTATTAAGGACGAGCAGTACTTC. Amino acid sequence: CAWGGGVPIKDEQYF.

This clonotype turned up a few times. The J gene is TRBJ1-1, the V gene TRBV12-3 or TRBV12-4; tentatively, D is TRBD1 (6 bases). The length of the CDR3 is 16 residues. V was clipped by 6 bases and J by 1 base, with 18 bases between them. As DNA, the CDR3 is TGTGCCAGCAGACCCTGGGGGGGCGGCCAGAACACTGAAGCTTTCTTT. Its translation: CASRPWGGGQNTEAFF.

This CDR3 is CASSSPIAPGQSTDTQYF. The DNA of the CDR3 is TGTGCCAGCAGCTCCCCCATAGCCCCAGGACAGAGCACAGATACGCAGTATTTT. The V and J genes are TRBV11-2 and TRBJ2-3, with D perhaps matching TRBD1 (6 bases). V gave up 4 bases and J gave up 0 bases, with 20 bases separating them. From germline, CDR1 is SGHAT and CDR2 FQNNGV. The CDR3 sequence is 18 residues long.

This clonotype has only a few counts. The chain is built from TRBV5-6 and TRBJ2-4; no definite D call. Germline CDR1 SGHDT, CDR2 YYEEEE. The CDR3 has 15 residues. V was trimmed by 4 bases and J by 0 bases, leaving 11 bases between them. The CDR3 here is CASSTGPLAKNIQYF. The CDR3 DNA reads TGTGCCAGCAGCACCGGGCCATTAGCCAAAAACATTCAGTACTTC.

This clonotype was seen only a few times. The V gene is TRBV5-1, the J gene TRBJ1-6, with a weak D call TRBD1 (6 bases). V was trimmed by 0 bases and J by 7 bases, leaving 14 bases between them. The germline gives CDR1 SGHRS, CDR2 YFSETQ. The CDR3 totals 16 residues. CDR3 region: CASSLAPGGSNSPLHF. CDR3 coding DNA: TGCGCCAGCAGCTTGGCCCCCGGGGGCTCAAATTCACCCCTCCACTTT.

The chain is built from TRBV7-2 and TRBJ1-6; TRBD1 aligns across 8 bases. Losses at the gene ends were 5 bases for V and 8 bases for J; bases not matched to a gene: 11. The germline CDR1 and CDR2 sequences are SGHTA and FQGNSA. This CDR3 spans 16 amino acids. In DNA, the CDR3 is TGTGCCAGCAGCCACTCTGACAGGGGAGGCGATTCACCCCTCCACTTT. Protein sequence: CASSHSDRGGDSPLHF.

This clonotype has only a few counts. This sequence joins TRBV28 and TRBJ2-7, with 16 bases aligning to TRBD2. V was pared by 5 bases and J by 3 bases, with 7 bases of the junction left unmatched. This CDR3 has 17 amino acids. CDR1 is MDHEN and CDR2 is SYDVKM in the germline V gene. CDR3 protein: CASSTGTSGRGFYEQYF. The CDR3 nucleotides are TGTGCCAGCAGTACCGGGACTAGCGGGAGGGGGTTCTACGAGCAGTACTTC.

The DNA for the CDR3 is TGCAGCGTACGGGACTCCTCTCAAGAGACCCAGTACTTC. It encodes CSVRDSSQETQYF. This sequence joins TRBV29-1 and TRBJ2-5, with D perhaps TRBD2 (6 bases). The V end was cut by 6 bases, the J end by 2 bases, with 13 bases between. The CDR3 is 13 amino acids. The germline V gene encodes CDR1 SQVTM and CDR2 ANQGSEA. Combining the CDR3 with reference TRBV29-1 and TRBJ2-5 gives the whole variable domain SAVISQKPSRDICQRGTSLTIQCQVDSQVTMMFWYRQQPGQSLTLIATANQGSEATYESGFVIDKFPISRPNLTFSTLTVSNMSPEDSSIYLCSVRDSSQETQYFGPGTRLLVL.

Only a few counts were recorded for this clonotype. The chain recombines TRBV14 with TRBJ2-7; the D gene is possibly TRBD2 (6 bases). This CDR3 region has 14 residues. Germline lookup yields CDR1 SGHDN and CDR2 FVKESK. Between the trimmed V and J ends, which lost 4 bases and 7 bases, there was a span of 17 bases. The CDR3 region is CASSLRLGSGEQYF. The CDR3 nucleotides are TGTGCCAGCAGCCTGAGACTAGGTTCGGGGGAGCAGTACTTC. Drawing the rest from reference TRBV14 and TRBJ2-7, the complete variable domain is EAGVTQFPSHSVIEKGQTVTLRCDPISGHDNLYWYRRVMGKEIKFLLHFVKESKQDESGMPNNRFLAERTGGTYSTLKVQPAELEDSGVYFCASSLRLGSGEQYFGPGTRLTVT.

The chain employs TRBV7-9 and TRBJ1-1; 7 bases match TRBD1. Germline loops: CDR1 SEHNR, CDR2 FQNEAQ (reference sequence). The CDR3 has 12 amino acids. V lost 3 bases and J lost 10; bases outside the gene matches: 5. The DNA of the CDR3 is TGTGCCAGCAGCTTCGACAGGGAAGGAGCTTTCTTT. Protein sequence: CASSFDREGAFF.

The chain is built from TRBV9 and TRBJ2-1; D uncertain. The V and J ends lost 3 bases and 10 bases respectively, with 11 bases between them. The CDR3 runs to 12 residues. The germline CDR1 and CDR2 sequences are SGDLS and YYNGEE. DNA for the CDR3: TGTGCCAGCAGCGCCCTAGTAGGCGAGCAGTTCTTC. It is translated as CASSALVGEQFF.

Only a few counts were recorded for this clonotype. The genes are TRBV3-1 and TRBJ2-7; no reliable D call. Germline assignment: CDR1 LGHDT and CDR2 YNNKEL (reference sequence). The CDR3 has 13 residues. Trimming stripped 6 bases from V and 4 bases from J, with 13 bases between. This CDR3 reads CASRSILGYEQYF. CDR3 DNA: TGTGCCAGCAGATCAATCCTGGGGTACGAGCAGTACTTC.

This clonotype turned up a few times. The chain carries TRBV15 and TRBJ1-6, with D perhaps matching TRBD1 (6 bases). The CDR3 contains 13 residues. The V gene lost 0 bases and the J gene lost 14 bases, with 11 bases spanning the gap. The germline gives CDR1 LNHNV, CDR2 YYDKDF (reference sequence). In DNA form, the CDR3 reads TGTGCCACCAGCAGAGATTACGGGGGCTCCCTCCACTTT. It yields the protein CATSRDYGGSLHF.

The chain links TRBV24-1 to TRBJ1-2; D not resolved. CDR1 is KGHDR, CDR2 SFDVKD, per germline. V was clipped by 5 bases and J by 1 base, with 7 bases between them. The CDR3 covers 13 residues. CDR3 amino acids: CATSVGNNYGYTF. The CDR3 coding sequence is TGTGCCACCAGTGTAGGGAATAACTATGGCTACACCTTC.